The 23 T cell receptor beta chains given below trace back to one sample, sequenced in a study of blood T cell repertoires in COVID-19. Assay used: immunoSEQ multiplex PCR; TCRdb lists only in-frame clones, some missing. The sample lists tens of thousands of clones; about nine tenths were seen once. What was sequenced was peripheral blood. Receptors originate from a man older than 75 with acute or convalescent COVID-19.

V gene TRBV3-1 (or the pseudogene TRBV3-2) combines with J gene TRBJ2-7; no firm D call. The CDR3 totals 16 residues. V was cut by 1 base and J by 3 bases, with 16 bases left in between. In germline, CDR1 is LGHDT, CDR2 YNNKEL (reference sequence). This CDR3 is CASSQAVQARLYEQYF. The CDR3 nucleotides are TGTGCCAGCAGCCAAGCCGTCCAAGCCAGGCTCTACGAGCAGTACTTC.

V gene TRBV11-2 combines with J gene TRBJ2-2; D is possibly TRBD1 (6 bases). Per the germline V gene, CDR1 is SGHAT and CDR2 is FQNNGV. V lost 2 bases and J lost 5, with 9 bases in between. The CDR3 consists of 14 residues. The CDR3 DNA reads as TGTGCCAGCAGCTTAATTACAGGGACCGGGGAGCTGTTTTTT. It specifies CASSLITGTGELFF.

The rearrangement uses TRBV27 and TRBJ2-3, with 7 bases that match TRBD2. This CDR3 is 14 amino acids long. Trimming removed 5 bases from V and 8 bases from J; junction bases left unmatched: 10. CDR1 is MNHEY, CDR2 SMNVEV, per germline (reference sequence). The DNA of the CDR3 is TGTGCCAGCAGTCCCCTCGGATGGGAGGGTACGCAGTATTTT. Translating gives CASSPLGWEGTQYF.

The chain joins TRBV7-2 to TRBJ2-7; 8 bases agree with TRBD1. V gave up 1 base and J gave up 4 bases; unmatched junction bases: 9. The CDR3 contains 16 residues. CDR1 is SGHTA and CDR2 is FQGNSA in the germline V gene. The CDR3: CASSLGGQGARYEQYF. CDR3 in DNA: TGTGCCAGCAGCTTAGGTGGGCAGGGGGCTAGGTACGAGCAGTACTTC.

This chain connects TRBV18 to TRBJ1-5; D is unresolved. Germline CDR1 KGHSH, CDR2 LQKENI. The V and J ends lost 1 base and 5 bases respectively, with 12 bases between them. This CDR3 region has 15 residues. CDR3 DNA sequence: TGTGCCAGCTCACCACTCCGGGGTACCGATCAGCCCCAGCATTTT. Translating it yields CASSPLRGTDQPQHF.

In its sample, this clone was seen a few times. This CDR3 is also generated by other DNA sequences in the sample. The CDR3 spells CASSLGGGNQPQHF. As DNA, the CDR3 is TGTGCCAGCAGCTTAGGGGGCGGCAATCAGCCCCAGCATTTT. The V call is TRBV7-2, the J call TRBJ1-5; D may be TRBD1 (5 bases). Trimming took 1 base from V and 2 from J, leaving 6 bases between them. Germline V gene sequence: CDR1 SGHTA, CDR2 FQGNSA. This CDR3 is built from 14 residues.

CDR3 DNA: TGTGCCAGCAGCTCCCTCCGGGACAGGGGGATCTACGAGCAGTACTTC. Protein sequence: CASSSLRDRGIYEQYF. The chain combines TRBV7-9 with TRBJ2-7; 11 nucleotides line up with TRBD1. This CDR3 is 16 amino acids long. Germline CDR1 SEHNR, CDR2 FQNEAQ (reference sequence). With 4 bases clipped from V and 3 bases from J, the junction kept 8 bases outside the gene matches. Full variable domain (missing parts from reference TRBV7-9 and TRBJ2-7): DTGVSQNPRHKITKRGQNVTFRCDPISEHNRLYWYRQTLGQGPEFLTYFQNEAQLEKSRLLSDRFSAERPKGSFSTLEIQRTEQGDSAMYLCASSSLRDRGIYEQYFGPGTRLTVT.

The chain uses TRBV6-5 and TRBJ1-5; 9 bases agree with TRBD1. The CDR3 runs 15 residues. The trim removed 6 bases at V and 6 bases at J, leaving 9 bases unmatched. Germline V gene data show CDR1 as MNHEY and CDR2 as SVGAGI. CDR3 sequence (DNA): TGTGCCAGCAGGGACAACAGGGGGCCAGGTCAGCCCCAGCATTTT. Translation gives CASRDNRGPGQPQHF.

For this clone: Relative to the germline gene, one junction end is altered; a read error may explain this. The chain recombines TRBV7-7 with TRBJ2-7, with a weak D call TRBD1 (7 bases). The CDR3 extends over 15 amino acids. Germline V gene lookup returns CDR1 SSHAT and CDR2 FNYEAQ (reference sequence). The chain's CDR3 is CASSLAAGGSYEQYF. The CDR3 region has the DNA TGTGCTAGCAGCTTAGCGGCAGGGGGTAGCTACGAGCAGTACTTC. Using reference TRBV7-7 and TRBJ2-7 for the parts outside the CDR3, the full variable domain is GAGVSQSPRYKVTKRGQDVTLRCDPISSHATLYWYQQALGQGPEFLTYFNYEAQPDKSGLPSDRFSAERPEGSISTLTIQRTEQRDSAMYRCASSLAAGGSYEQYFGPGTRLTVT.

The chain links TRBV9 to TRBJ2-3, with a weak D call TRBD2 (6 bases). The CDR3 contains 17 residues. In germline, CDR1 is SGDLS, CDR2 YYNGEE. Trimming cost V 4 bases and J 4 bases, with 22 bases left between them. CDR3 region: CASSRRVDTLLADTQYF. The CDR3 DNA reads TGTGCCAGCAGCAGGAGGGTAGATACTCTCTTGGCAGATACGCAGTATTTT.

This clone is a singleton in its sample. This chain joins TRBV27 and TRBJ1-5; D is possibly TRBD1 (6 bases). V gave up 3 bases and J gave up 5 bases, with 8 bases separating them. Germline values: CDR1 MNHEY, CDR2 SMNVEV (reference sequence). The CDR3 has 13 residues. CDR3 nucleotides: TGTGCCAGCAGTTTCAGGGGCCATCAGCCCCAGCATTTT. Protein product: CASSFRGHQPQHF.

This chain links TRBV9 with TRBJ2-1; D is perhaps TRBD1 (6 bases). Germline V lookup: CDR1 SGDLS, CDR2 YYNGEE. V was trimmed by 0 bases and J by 4 bases, leaving 11 bases between them. This CDR3 has 15 residues. CDR3 coding DNA: TGTGCCAGCAGCGTAGGAAGGACAGCTTACAATGAGCAGTTCTTC. It specifies CASSVGRTAYNEQFF. The variable domain in full, completed from reference TRBV9 and TRBJ2-1, reads DSGVTQTPKHLITATGQRVTLRCSPRSGDLSVYWYQQSLDQGLQFLIQYYNGEERAKGNILERFSAQQFPDLHSELNLSSLELGDSALYFCASSVGRTAYNEQFFGPGTRLTVL.

The V gene is TRBV10-1, the J gene TRBJ2-2; TRBD2 matches at 8 bases. The CDR3 contains 12 residues. V was pared by 10 bases and J by 7 bases, with 5 bases of the junction left unmatched. Germline V lookup: CDR1 WNHNN, CDR2 SYGVQD (reference sequence). The CDR3 DNA follows: TGCGCCACACGGGGGGGGAACGGGGAGCTGTTTTTT. Its protein product is CATRGGNGELFF.

The CDR3 loop is CASSLVQGMRETQYF. The CDR3 DNA follows: TGCGCCAGCAGCTTGGTACAGGGGATGCGAGAGACCCAGTACTTC. The V and J genes are TRBV5-1 and TRBJ2-5, with 7 bases identical to TRBD1. V dropped 0 bases and J dropped 4; count of bases not matched to a gene: 6. Looked up from germline, CDR1 is SGHRS and CDR2 is YFSETQ. The CDR3 runs to 15 residues.

The chain recombines TRBV30 with TRBJ1-1; 7 bases are shared with TRBD1. CDR1 is GTSNPN and CDR2 is SVGIG in the germline V gene (reference sequence). The CDR3 is 13 amino acids. Germline trimming cut 5 bases from V and 7 bases from J; bases unmatched to any gene: 10. CDR3 region: CAWQTGTASEAFF. Here the CDR3 DNA reads TGTGCCTGGCAGACCGGGACAGCTAGTGAAGCTTTCTTT.

This clone came up once. The chain couples TRBV6-6 to TRBJ2-4; TRBD2 matches at 8 bases. Germline V gene sequence: CDR1 MNHNY, CDR2 SVGAGI (reference sequence). The junction had 12 bases not matched to a gene; V was cut back by 5 bases and J by 0 bases. This CDR3 is built from 18 residues. This chain's CDR3 is CASSPLSGGALAKNIQYF. The DNA of the CDR3 is TGTGCCAGCAGTCCCTTATCGGGGGGGGCCCTAGCCAAAAACATTCAGTACTTC.

This clone has only one observation. The V gene is TRBV6-5, the J gene TRBJ2-2; TRBD1 aligns across 7 bases. CDR1 is MNHEY and CDR2 is SVGAGI in the germline V gene. V lost 0 bases, J lost 7 bases, and 8 bases stayed unmatched. The CDR3 is 16 residues long. DNA for the CDR3: TGTGCCAGCAGTTACTCCGCTCTGACAGGGATCGGGGAGCTGTTTTTT. As protein: CASSYSALTGIGELFF.

DNA of the CDR3: TGTGCCAGCAGCTTAGCCGGGGGCGGGGGCACTGAAGCTTTCTTT. It encodes CASSLAGGGGTEAFF. This sequence joins TRBV7-2 and TRBJ1-1; D may be TRBD1 (6 bases). The V gene's germline CDR1 is SGHTA and CDR2 FQGNSA. V was shortened by 0 bases and J by 4 bases, with 12 bases between the two germline ends. The CDR3 contains 15 residues.

V gene TRBV4-2 combines with J gene TRBJ2-1, with 7 bases aligning to TRBD1. V lost 0 bases to trimming and J lost 14 bases; unmatched junction nucleotides: 16. Germline loops: CDR1 LGHNA, CDR2 YNFKEQ. This CDR3 comprises 16 residues. The CDR3 spells CASSQDLGNGQANKFF. For the CDR3, the DNA is TGTGCCAGCAGCCAAGATCTCGGCAACGGACAGGCTAATAAGTTCTTC.

This clone was counted once. The chain uses TRBV6-1 and TRBJ2-5; the match to TRBD2 covers 7 bases. With 3 bases clipped from V and 5 bases from J, the junction kept 12 bases outside the gene matches. From germline, CDR1 is MNHNS and CDR2 SASEGT. This CDR3 region has 16 residues. The CDR3 DNA follows: TGTGCCAGCAGTGAGGGCTGGGGGGGTGGAATGGAGACCCAGTACTTC. This codes for CASSEGWGGGMETQYF.

The rearrangement links TRBV5-1 to TRBJ2-7; TRBD1 matches 7 bases. The ends lost 1 base at V and 2 bases at J; junction bases unmatched: 15. Germline V CDR1 and CDR2: SGHRS, YFSETQ. CDR3 length: 18 amino acids. CDR3 bases: TGCGCCAGCAGCTTGCCCAACTCGACCGGGACAGTGACCTACGAGCAGTACTTC. This sequence encodes CASSLPNSTGTVTYEQYF.

The V and J genes are TRBV5-1 and TRBJ2-7, with 12 nucleotides matching TRBD1. V was pared by 2 bases and J by 5 bases, with 5 bases of the junction left unmatched. Germline V gene lookup returns CDR1 SGHRS and CDR2 YFSETQ. This CDR3 is built from 15 residues. CDR3 sequence: CASSFTGQGAHEQYF. The DNA for the CDR3 is TGCGCCAGCAGCTTCACGGGACAGGGGGCCCACGAGCAGTACTTC. The full variable domain, its missing parts supplied by reference TRBV5-1 and TRBJ2-7, is KAGVTQTPRYLIKTRGQQVTLSCSPISGHRSVSWYQQTPGQGLQFLFEYFSETQRNKGNFPGRFSGRQFSNSRSEMNVSTLELGDSALYLCASSFTGQGAHEQYFGPGTRLTVT.

The chain has TRBV10-2 and TRBJ1-3; D unclear. The CDR3 totals 16 residues. Germline CDR1 and CDR2: WSHSY and SAAADI. The V end lost 0 bases, the J end lost 0 bases, and 9 bases lay between the germline ends. The CDR3 DNA follows: TGCGCCAGCAGTGAGTCGGGCAGATCCTCTGGAAACACCATATATTTT. Protein sequence: CASSESGRSSGNTIYF.